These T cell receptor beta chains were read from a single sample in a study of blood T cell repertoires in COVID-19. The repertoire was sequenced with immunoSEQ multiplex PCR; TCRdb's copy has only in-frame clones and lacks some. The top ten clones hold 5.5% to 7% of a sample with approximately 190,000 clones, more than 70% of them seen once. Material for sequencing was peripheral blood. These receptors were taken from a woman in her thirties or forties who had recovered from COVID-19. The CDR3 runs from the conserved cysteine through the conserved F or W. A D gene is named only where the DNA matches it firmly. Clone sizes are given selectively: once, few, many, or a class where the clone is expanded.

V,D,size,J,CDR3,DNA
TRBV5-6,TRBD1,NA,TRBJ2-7,CASTFDRGTYEQYF,TGTGCCAGCACCTTCGACAGGGGTACCTACGAGCAGTACTTC
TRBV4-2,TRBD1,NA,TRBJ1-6,CASSQETGQGVFSPLHF,TGTGCCAGCAGCCAAGAAACTGGACAGGGGGTTTTTTCACCCCTCCACTTT
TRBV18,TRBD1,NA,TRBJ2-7,CASSPGGQGGYEQYF,TGTGCCAGCTCACCAGGTGGACAGGGGGGTTACGAGCAGTACTTC
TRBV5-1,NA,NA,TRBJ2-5,CASSLEVGWETQYF,TGCGCCAGCAGCTTGGAGGTCGGGTGGGAGACCCAGTACTTC
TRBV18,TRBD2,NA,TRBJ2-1,CASSPLAGATDEQFF,TGTGCCAGCTCACCCCTAGCGGGAGCAACCGATGAGCAGTTCTTC
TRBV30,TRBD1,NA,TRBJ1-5,CAWARTGGNQPQHF,TGTGCCTGGGCCCGGACAGGGGGCAATCAGCCCCAGCATTTT
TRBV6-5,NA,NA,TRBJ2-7,CASSNQGTVYEQYF,TGTGCCAGCAGTAACCAAGGGACTGTTTACGAGCAGTACTTC
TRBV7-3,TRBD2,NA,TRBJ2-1,CASSLPLAGEGKNEQFF,TGTGCCAGCAGCCTCCCTCTAGCGGGAGAGGGGAAAAATGAGCAGTTCTTC
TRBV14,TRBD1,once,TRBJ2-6,CASSQDRVRGPGANVLTF,TGTGCCAGCAGCCAAGATCGGGTCAGGGGGCCTGGGGCCAACGTCCTGACTTTC
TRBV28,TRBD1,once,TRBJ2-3,CASTWGQAGPAQYF,TGTGCCAGCACCTGGGGACAGGCGGGCCCCGCGCAGTATTTT
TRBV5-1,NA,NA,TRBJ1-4,CASGFAGANEKLFF,TGCGCCAGCGGGTTTGCCGGGGCTAATGAAAAACTGTTTTTT
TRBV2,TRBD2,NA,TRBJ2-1,CASSPGTSGYNEQFF,TGTGCCAGCAGTCCCGGGACTAGCGGCTACAATGAGCAGTTCTTC
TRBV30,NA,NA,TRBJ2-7,CAWSPSSYEQYF,TGTGCCTGGAGCCCCAGCTCCTACGAGCAGTACTTC
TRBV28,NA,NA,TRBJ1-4,CASSLRDGRGLEKLFF,TGTGCCAGCAGTCTGAGGGACGGGAGGGGCCTGGAAAAACTGTTTTTT
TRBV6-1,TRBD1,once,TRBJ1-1,CASSEKDRVEAFF,TGTGCCAGCAGTGAGAAGGACAGGGTTGAAGCTTTCTTT
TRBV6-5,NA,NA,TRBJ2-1,CASSLPGLPSEQFF,TGTGCCAGCAGTTTACCGGGACTTCCCAGTGAGCAGTTCTTC
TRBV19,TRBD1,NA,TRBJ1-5,CASSIWDRAGNQPQHF,TGTGCCAGTAGTATATGGGACAGGGCCGGCAATCAGCCCCAGCATTTT
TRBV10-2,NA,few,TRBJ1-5,CATSPGQNQPQHF,TGCGCCACCTCCCCAGGACAGAATCAGCCCCAGCATTTT
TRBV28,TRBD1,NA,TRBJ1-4,CASSSGQGAREKLFF,TGTGCCAGCAGTTCGGGACAGGGGGCGAGGGAAAAACTGTTTTTT
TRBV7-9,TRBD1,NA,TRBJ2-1,CASSLGQGPYNEQFF,TGTGCCAGCAGCCTCGGACAGGGGCCCTACAATGAGCAGTTCTTC
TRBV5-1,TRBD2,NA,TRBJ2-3,CASSWTSARGDTQYF,TGCGCCAGCAGCTGGACTAGCGCAAGGGGAGATACGCAGTATTTT
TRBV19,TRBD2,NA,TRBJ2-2,CASSIGRGTGELFF,TGTGCCAGTAGTATCGGGAGGGGAACCGGGGAGCTGTTTTTT
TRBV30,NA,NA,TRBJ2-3,CAWSRSSGSTDTQYF,TGTGCCTGGAGTCGTAGTAGCGGTAGCACAGATACGCAGTATTTT
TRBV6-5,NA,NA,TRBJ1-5,CASSYSTGYNQPQHF,TGTGCCAGCAGTTACTCTACAGGGTACAATCAGCCCCAGCATTTT
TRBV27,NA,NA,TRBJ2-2,CASSLWGVGRRDTGELFF,TGTGCCAGCAGTTTATGGGGGGTGGGCAGGAGGGACACCGGGGAGCTGTTTTTT
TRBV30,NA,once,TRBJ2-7,CAWRLTGSSYEQYF,TGTGCCTGGAGGCTCACAGGGAGCTCCTACGAGCAGTACTTC
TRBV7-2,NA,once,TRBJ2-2,CASSLAPRGSGELFF,TGTGCCAGCAGCTTAGCCCCCAGGGGTTCCGGGGAGCTGTTTTTT
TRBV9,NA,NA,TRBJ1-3,CASSAPGGGNTIYF,TGTGCCAGCAGCGCCCCCGGCGGCGGAAACACCATATATTTT
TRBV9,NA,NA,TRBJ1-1,CASSPYMNTEAFF,TGTGCCAGCAGCCCTTATATGAACACTGAAGCTTTCTTT
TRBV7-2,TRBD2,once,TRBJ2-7,CASSPSSGSSSYEQYF,TGTGCCAGCAGTCCTTCTAGCGGAAGCAGCTCCTACGAGCAGTACTTC
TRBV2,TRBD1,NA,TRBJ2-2,CASSWTGDFTGELFF,TGTGCCAGCAGTTGGACAGGGGACTTCACCGGGGAGCTGTTTTTT
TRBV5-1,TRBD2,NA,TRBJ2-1,CASSTSGSSYNEQFF,TGCGCCAGTTCGACTAGCGGGAGCTCCTACAATGAGCAGTTCTTC
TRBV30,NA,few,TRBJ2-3,CAWKGRVTDTQYF,TGTGCCTGGAAAGGCAGGGTGACAGATACGCAGTATTTT
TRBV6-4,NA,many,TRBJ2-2,CASSDSSGNTGELFF,TGTGCCAGCAGTGACTCGAGCGGGAACACCGGGGAGCTGTTTTTT
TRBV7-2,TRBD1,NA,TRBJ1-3,CASSLEGQVHSGNTIYF,TGTGCCAGCAGCTTAGAGGGACAGGTTCACTCTGGAAACACCATATATTTT
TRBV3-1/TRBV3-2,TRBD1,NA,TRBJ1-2,CASSQPGQGHYGYTF,TGTGCCAGCAGCCAGCCGGGACAGGGACACTATGGCTACACCTTC
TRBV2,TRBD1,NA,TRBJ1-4,CASRTDRVEKLFF,TGTGCCAGCAGAACGGACAGGGTTGAAAAACTGTTTTTT
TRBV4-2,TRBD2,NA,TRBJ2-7,CASSELSNSGSLYEQYF,TGTGCCAGCAGCGAACTCTCCAATAGCGGGAGTTTATACGAGCAGTACTTC
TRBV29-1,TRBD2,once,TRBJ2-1,CSGGTSGALNEQFF,TGCAGCGGGGGGACTAGCGGGGCCCTAAATGAGCAGTTCTTC
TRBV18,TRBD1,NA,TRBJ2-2,CASSPTDRGRSTGELFF,TGTGCCAGCTCACCAACCGACAGGGGGCGGAGCACCGGGGAGCTGTTTTTT
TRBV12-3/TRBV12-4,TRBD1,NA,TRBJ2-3,CASSLARRGPWYF,TGTGCCAGCAGTTTAGCACGCAGGGGGCCATGGTATTTT
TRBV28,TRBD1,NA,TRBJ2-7,CASSLLQLTGVGLHEQYF,TGTGCCAGCAGTTTACTCCAACTTACAGGGGTTGGTCTCCACGAGCAGTACTTC
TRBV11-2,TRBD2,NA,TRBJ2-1,CASSLVGGSIESYNEQFF,TGTGCCAGCAGCTTAGTGGGGGGGAGCATCGAGTCCTACAATGAGCAGTTCTTC
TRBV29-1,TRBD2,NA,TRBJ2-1,CSVRALAGVAEQFF,TGCAGCGTTCGCGCCCTAGCGGGAGTCGCTGAGCAGTTCTTC
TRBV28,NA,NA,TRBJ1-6,CATASGYNSPLHF,TGTGCCACCGCTTCAGGGTATAATTCACCCCTCCACTTT
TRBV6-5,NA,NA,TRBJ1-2,CASSYSDFGGYTF,TGTGCCAGCAGTTACTCAGACTTCGGGGGCTACACCTTC
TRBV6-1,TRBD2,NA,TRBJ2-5,CASSEARDYGFRLTQYF,TGTGCCAGCAGTGAAGCCCGGGACTACGGTTTCAGATTGACCCAGTACTTC